The source of this T cell receptor (beta chain) is a study of tumor-infiltrating lymphocytes in primary liver carcinoma. Looking at the study overall: Productive TCRbeta read yields ran from roughly 3.65 to 7.13 million per sample and were similar between tissues.

Production of TCR beta cDNA used around 500 ng total RNA together with a constant-region primer. Slightly modified ARM-PCR with three nested multiplex PCR rounds yielded TCR beta libraries. The first two PCR rounds used TRBV1-TRBV30 forward primers with a C-beta reverse primer, around 10 cycles each. TCRdb fed the multiplex PCR reads into MiXCR, producing one record per CDR3 protein. The data contain 99,000 or so distinct CDR3 sequences, 55% to 70% of them singletons. General study points: Researchers report that only about 7.5-25% of top clones turned up in all five tumor regions.

CDR3 length equals 13 residues. Trimming at V came to 6 bases and at J to 9 bases, leaving 8 bases not matched to a gene. The germline V gene has CDR1 MNHEY and CDR2 SVGAGI. Bulk tissue was left unsorted, and RNA and DNA were co-extracted from about 20-30 mg of it. This clonotype rates as medium-sized. Antigen specificity is unknown. Sequencing was done on a sample of liver tumor tissue from sampling region 5. Subset: tumor region T5, tumor centre. The rearrangement joins TRBV6-5 to TRBJ2-1; 7 nucleotides match TRBD2. The TCR was taken from a woman aged 60-70 years with primary liver carcinoma and hepatitis B virus infection. The CDR3 sequence is CASSHGLDGEQFF. The CDR3 nucleotides read TGTGCCAGCAGCCACGGACTAGACGGTGAGCAGTTCTTC.